This TCR beta chain was obtained from a study of CXCR3-negative and CXCR3-positive naive CD8 T cells. Study results and limitations: Researchers report that CXCR3-positive naive cells carry more hydrophobic TRB CDR3s than CXCR3-negative naive cells. High diversity, comparable across both naive subsets, contrasted with much lower diversity in memory CD8+ cells. Memory, not naive, CXCR3-negative and CXCR3-positive cells differed in TRBV-TRBJ usage.

Per germline, CDR1 MNHEY and CDR2 SMNVEV (reference sequence). The CDR3 extends over 13 amino acids. Per CD8+ T cell subset, triplicate sorts of 300,000 or so cells each were done. Via 5' RACE with UMI labels, TRB cDNA libraries were prepared. TCRdb reprocessed the 5' RACE reads and keeps a single row for each CDR3 protein, giving no DNA. This listing includes about 86,000 distinct CDR3 sequences. A word on this clonotype: Its antigen is currently unknown.

The material sequenced was naive CXCR3+ CD8+ T cells from blood. Stated subset: CD45RO-CCR7+CD27+CD95- naive CD8+ T cells expressing CXCR3 (TNR3+). This chain joins TRBV27 and TRBJ1-5; the D call of TRBD1 rests on TCRdb alone, since no DNA is present to check it. This TCR was sampled from a human donor in good health. Some clones in this sample may be carry-over from other donors' samples. The CDR3 protein is CASSFGVGKPQHF.